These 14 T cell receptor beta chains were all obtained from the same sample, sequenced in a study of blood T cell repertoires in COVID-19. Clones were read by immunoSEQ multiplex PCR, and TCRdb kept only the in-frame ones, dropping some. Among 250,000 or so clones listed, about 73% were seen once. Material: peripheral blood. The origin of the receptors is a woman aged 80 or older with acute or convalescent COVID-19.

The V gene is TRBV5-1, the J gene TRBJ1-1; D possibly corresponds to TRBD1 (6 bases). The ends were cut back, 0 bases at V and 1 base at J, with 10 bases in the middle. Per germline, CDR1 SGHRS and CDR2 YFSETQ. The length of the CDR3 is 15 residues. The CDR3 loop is CASSLVAGANTEAFF. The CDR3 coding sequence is TGCGCCAGCAGCTTGGTTGCAGGGGCGAACACTGAAGCTTTCTTT.

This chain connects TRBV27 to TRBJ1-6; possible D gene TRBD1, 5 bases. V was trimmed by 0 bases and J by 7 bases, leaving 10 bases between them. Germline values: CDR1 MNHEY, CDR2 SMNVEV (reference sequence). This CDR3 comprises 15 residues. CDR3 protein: CASSLSGDRNSPLHF. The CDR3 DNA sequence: TGTGCCAGCAGTTTATCAGGGGATCGCAATTCACCCCTCCACTTT.

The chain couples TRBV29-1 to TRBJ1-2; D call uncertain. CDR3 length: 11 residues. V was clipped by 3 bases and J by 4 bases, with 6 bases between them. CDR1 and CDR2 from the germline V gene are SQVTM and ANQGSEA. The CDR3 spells CSVDGGYGYTF. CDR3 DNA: TGCAGCGTTGATGGAGGCTATGGCTACACCTTC.

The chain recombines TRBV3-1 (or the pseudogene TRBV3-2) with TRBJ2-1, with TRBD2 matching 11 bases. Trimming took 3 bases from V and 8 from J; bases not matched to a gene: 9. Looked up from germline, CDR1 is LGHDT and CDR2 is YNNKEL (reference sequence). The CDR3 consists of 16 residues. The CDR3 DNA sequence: TGTGCCAGCAGCCACCTCCTTAGCGGGGGGGCATATGAGCAGTTCTTC. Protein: CASSHLLSGGAYEQFF.

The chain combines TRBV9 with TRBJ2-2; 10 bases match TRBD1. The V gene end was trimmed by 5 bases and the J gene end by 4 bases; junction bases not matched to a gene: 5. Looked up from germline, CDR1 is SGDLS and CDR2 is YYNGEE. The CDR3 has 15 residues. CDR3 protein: CASRSGTGATGELFF. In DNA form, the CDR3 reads TGTGCCAGCAGATCCGGGACAGGGGCCACCGGGGAGCTGTTTTTT.

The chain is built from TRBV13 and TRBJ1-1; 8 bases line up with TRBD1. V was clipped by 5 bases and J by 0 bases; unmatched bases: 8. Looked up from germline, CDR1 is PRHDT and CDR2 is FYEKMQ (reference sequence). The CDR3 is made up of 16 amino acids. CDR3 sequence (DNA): TGTGCCAGCAGCCCCCACCCGGACAGGGTGAACACTGAAGCTTTCTTT. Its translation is CASSPHPDRVNTEAFF. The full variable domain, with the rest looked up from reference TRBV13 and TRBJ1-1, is AAGVIQSPRHLIKEKRETATLKCYPIPRHDTVYWYQQGPGQDPQFLISFYEKMQSDKGSIPDRFSAQQFSDYHSELNMSSLELGDSALYFCASSPHPDRVNTEAFFGQGTRLTVV.

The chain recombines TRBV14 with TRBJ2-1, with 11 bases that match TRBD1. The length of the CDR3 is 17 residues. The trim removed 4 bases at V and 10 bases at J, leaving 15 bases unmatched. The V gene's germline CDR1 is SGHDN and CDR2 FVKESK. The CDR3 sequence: CASSPRRPGQGANEQFF. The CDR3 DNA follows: TGTGCCAGCAGCCCCCGTCGTCCCGGACAGGGGGCAAACGAGCAGTTCTTC.

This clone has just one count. The CDR3 region is CASSLTPGVNQPQHF. Here the CDR3 DNA reads TGTGCCAGCAGCTTAACGCCCGGGGTCAATCAGCCCCAGCATTTT. The J gene is TRBJ1-5, the V gene TRBV7-2; D call uncertain. The CDR3 is 15 amino acids. Looked up from germline, CDR1 is SGHTA and CDR2 is FQGNSA. The V end was cut by 2 bases, the J end by 3 bases, with 11 bases between.

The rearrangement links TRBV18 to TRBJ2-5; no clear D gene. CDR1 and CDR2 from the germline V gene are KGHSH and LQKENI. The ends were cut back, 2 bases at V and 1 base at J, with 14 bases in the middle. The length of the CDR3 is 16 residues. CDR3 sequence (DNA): TGTGCCAGCTCACCATATACCTCGGCAGGCCAAGAGACCCAGTACTTC. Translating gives CASSPYTSAGQETQYF.

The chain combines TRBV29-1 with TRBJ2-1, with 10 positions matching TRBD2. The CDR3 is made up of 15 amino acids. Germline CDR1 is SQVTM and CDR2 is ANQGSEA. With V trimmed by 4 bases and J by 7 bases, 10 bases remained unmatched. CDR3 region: CSVGRGAGGRNEQFF. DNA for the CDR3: TGCAGCGTTGGGAGGGGAGCGGGAGGGCGGAATGAGCAGTTCTTC.

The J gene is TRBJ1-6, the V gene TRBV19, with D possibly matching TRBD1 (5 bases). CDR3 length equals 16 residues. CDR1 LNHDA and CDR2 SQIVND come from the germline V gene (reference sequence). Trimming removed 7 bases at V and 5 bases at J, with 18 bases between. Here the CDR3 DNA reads TGTGCCAGTACCTGGCGGGGGTCGGAGGATAATTCACCCCTCCACTTT. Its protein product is CASTWRGSEDNSPLHF.

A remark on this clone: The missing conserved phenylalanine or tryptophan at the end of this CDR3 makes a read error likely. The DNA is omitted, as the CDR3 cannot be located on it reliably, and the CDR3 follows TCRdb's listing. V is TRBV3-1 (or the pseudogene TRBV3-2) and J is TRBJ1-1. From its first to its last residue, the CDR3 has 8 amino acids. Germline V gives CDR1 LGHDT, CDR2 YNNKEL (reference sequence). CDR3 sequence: CASSRLCK.

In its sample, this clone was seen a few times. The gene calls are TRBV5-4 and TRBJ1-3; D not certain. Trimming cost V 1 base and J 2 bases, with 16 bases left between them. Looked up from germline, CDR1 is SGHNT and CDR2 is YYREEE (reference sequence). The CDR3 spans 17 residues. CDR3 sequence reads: CASSLTRSRGAGNTIYF. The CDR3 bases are TGTGCCAGCAGCTTGACACGGTCTCGGGGAGCTGGAAACACCATATATTTT. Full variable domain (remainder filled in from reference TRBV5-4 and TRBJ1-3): ETGVTQSPTHLIKTRGQQVTLRCSSQSGHNTVSWYQQALGQGPQFIFQYYREEENGRGNFPPRFSGLQFPNYSSELNVNALELDDSALYLCASSLTRSRGAGNTIYFGEGSWLTVV.

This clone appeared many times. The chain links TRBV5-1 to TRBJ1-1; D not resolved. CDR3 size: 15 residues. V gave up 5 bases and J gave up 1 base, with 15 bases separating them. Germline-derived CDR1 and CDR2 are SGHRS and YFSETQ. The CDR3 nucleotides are TGCGCCAGCAGTTGGGAGGAGAGACCGAACACTGAAGCTTTCTTT. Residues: CASSWEERPNTEAFF.